This T cell receptor beta chain was recorded in a study of T cells in Graves' hyperthyroidism and ophthalmopathy. Findings of the study overall: Expanded thyroid clonotypes (above 0.001) were mostly also found in blood.

Notes on this clonotype: What it binds is unknown.

This CDR3 has 13 amino acids. Per the germline V gene, CDR1 is DFQATT and CDR2 is SNEGSKA (reference sequence). V lost 2 bases, J lost 5 bases, and 3 bases stayed unmatched. RNA transcripts gave rise to amplified TCR beta CDR3 regions. First-round RT-PCR of the TCR CDR3 relied on the HTBI primer set. A single record per CDR3 protein comes from TCRdb applying MiXCR to the multiplex PCR reads. Of about 560,000 distinct CDR3 sequences listed, about a sixth were seen once; the top ten hold approximately 20%. Together with thyroid ultrasound, orbital computed tomography, serum thyroxine and TRAb, clinical symptoms were used for diagnoses. A roughly 9.7 ml volume of fresh peripheral blood provided the PBMCs.

V usage is TRBV20-1 and J usage is TRBJ2-1; TRBD1 matches 7 bases. This receptor was taken from a woman aged 18-35 years with Graves' hyperthyroidism. The sample consisted of blood. CDR3 loop: CSARTGVHNEQFF. DNA of the CDR3: TGCAGTGCTAGAACAGGGGTGCACAATGAGCAGTTCTTC.